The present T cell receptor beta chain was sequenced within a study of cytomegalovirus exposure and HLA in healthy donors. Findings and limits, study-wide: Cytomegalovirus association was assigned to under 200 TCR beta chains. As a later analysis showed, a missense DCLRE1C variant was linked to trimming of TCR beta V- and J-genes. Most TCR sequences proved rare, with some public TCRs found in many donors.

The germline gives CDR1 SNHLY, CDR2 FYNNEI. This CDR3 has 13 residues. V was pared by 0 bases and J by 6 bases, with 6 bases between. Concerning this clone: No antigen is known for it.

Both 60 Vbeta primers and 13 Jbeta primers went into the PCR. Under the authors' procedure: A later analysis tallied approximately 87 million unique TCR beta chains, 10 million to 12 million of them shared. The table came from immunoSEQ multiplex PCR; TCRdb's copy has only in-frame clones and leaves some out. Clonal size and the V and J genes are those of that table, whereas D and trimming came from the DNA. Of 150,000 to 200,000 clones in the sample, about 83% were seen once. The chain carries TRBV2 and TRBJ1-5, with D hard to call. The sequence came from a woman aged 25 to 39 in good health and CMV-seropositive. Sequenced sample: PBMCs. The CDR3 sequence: CASSEAGSQPQHF. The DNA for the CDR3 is TGTGCCAGCAGTGAAGCTGGCAGTCAGCCCCAGCATTTT.